The entry below describes one TCR beta chain. Its antigen remains unknown. These data belong to a study of shared clonotypes between healthy human individuals. Between the trimmed V and J ends, which lost 2 bases and 1 base, there was a span of 12 bases. The CDR3 is made up of 16 amino acids. From germline, CDR1 is MGHRA and CDR2 YSYEKL. Broader study findings: Expectations were that clonotype sharing among donors would be affected by sequencing depth.

This was a deep-level run. Sequencing was performed with immunoSEQ multiplex PCR; in TCRdb, only in-frame clones are kept and a portion is missing. The data show roughly 760,000 clones, less than 85% seen once. The sequencing sample was made of memory CD4+ T cells sorted from blood. Subset described: CD45RA-negative fraction. The clonotype originates from a young woman in good health. The chain combines TRBV4-1 with TRBJ1-5; no clear D. CDR3 sequence (DNA): TGCGCCAGCAGCCAATTATACTCGGGGAGCAATCAGCCCCAGCATTTT. Its translation: CASSQLYSGSNQPQHF.